This T cell receptor beta chain came from a study of chemoradiotherapy in HPV16-positive cancers. Findings of the study overall: The functional HPV-specific definition rests on just a couple of HPV16-positive patients.

The CDR3 totals 15 residues. Trimming removed 3 bases from V and 9 bases from J; junction bases left unmatched: 8. Per the germline V gene, CDR1 is KGHSH and CDR2 is LQKENI. TCRdb's table, derived via immunoSEQ multiplex PCR, lists solely in-frame clones and lacks some. The top ten clones hold under 5.5% of a sample with about 39,000 clones, roughly 77% of them seen once. Concerning this clone: Its antigen is as yet unknown.

The gene calls are TRBV18 and TRBJ1-5, with 10 bases matching TRBD1. The specimen comprised blood, sampled from a patient who underwent chemoradiotherapy. This receptor was obtained from a human donor with HPV-associated anogenital cancer. CDR3 in amino acids: CASSPSTGGLAPQHF. DNA for the CDR3: TGTGCCAGCTCACCTTCGACAGGGGGCCTGGCGCCCCAGCATTTT.